This T cell receptor (beta chain) originates from a study of blood T cells in healthy people across ages. In regard to this clonotype: Its specificity is not known.

A second PCR, run for about 7 to 11 cycles, used a sample-barcoded 5' primer plus a J-beta primer mix. The template-switch adaptor, which had 12 random nucleotides, put a tag on each cDNA molecule. TCRdb called the 5' RACE reads again in MiXCR, with one record for every CDR3 protein. The sample yields about 1.4 million distinct CDR3 sequences, approximately 59% seen once. Donation came from healthy Caucasian individuals in Russia who were aged about 6 to 90. General study results and limits: For the donors, CMV status was unknown and possibly confounded expanded clonotype changes.

This CDR3 comprises 12 residues. Trimming took 5 bases from V and 6 from J, leaving 10 bases between them. This sequence joins TRBV12-3 or TRBV12-4 and TRBJ1-1; D gene unclear. The sequenced material came from blood. This clonotype originated in a man between 18 and 29 years old in good health. CDR3 nucleotides: TGTGCCAGCAGTCGGGAGGGTTCTGAAGCTTTCTTT. Translation gives CASSREGSEAFF.